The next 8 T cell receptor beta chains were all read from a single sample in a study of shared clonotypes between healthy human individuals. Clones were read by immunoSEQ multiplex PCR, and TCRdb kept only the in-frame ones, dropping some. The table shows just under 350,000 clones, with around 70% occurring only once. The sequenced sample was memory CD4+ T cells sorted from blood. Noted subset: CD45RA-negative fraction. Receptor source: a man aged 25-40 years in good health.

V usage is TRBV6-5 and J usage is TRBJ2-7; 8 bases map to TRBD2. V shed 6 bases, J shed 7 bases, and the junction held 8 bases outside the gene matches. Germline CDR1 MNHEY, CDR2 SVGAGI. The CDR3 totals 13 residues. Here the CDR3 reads CASSRGRHDEQYF. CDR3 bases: TGTGCCAGCAGCCGCGGGAGGCACGATGAGCAGTACTTC.

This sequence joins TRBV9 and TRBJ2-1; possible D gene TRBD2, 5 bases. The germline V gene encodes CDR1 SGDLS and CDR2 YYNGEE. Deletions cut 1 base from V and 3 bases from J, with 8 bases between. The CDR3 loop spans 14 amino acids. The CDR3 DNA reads TGTGCCAGCAGCGTATACAGCGGCTACAATGAGCAGTTCTTC. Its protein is CASSVYSGYNEQFF. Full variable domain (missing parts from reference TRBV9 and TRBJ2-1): DSGVTQTPKHLITATGQRVTLRCSPRSGDLSVYWYQQSLDQGLQFLIQYYNGEERAKGNILERFSAQQFPDLHSELNLSSLELGDSALYFCASSVYSGYNEQFFGPGTRLTVL.

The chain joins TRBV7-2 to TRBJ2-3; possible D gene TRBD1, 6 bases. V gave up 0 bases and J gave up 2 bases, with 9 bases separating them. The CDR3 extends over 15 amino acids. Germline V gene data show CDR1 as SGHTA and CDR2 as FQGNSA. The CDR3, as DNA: TGTGCCAGCAGCTTAGCGGGACAATCCACAGATACGCAGTATTTT. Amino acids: CASSLAGQSTDTQYF.

The CDR3 DNA follows: TGTGCCAGCAGCTTAGCGGGGGGTCACAATGAGCAGTTCTTC. This translates into CASSLAGGHNEQFF. The rearrangement joins TRBV7-8 to TRBJ2-1; D might be TRBD2 (6 bases). In germline, CDR1 is SGHVS, CDR2 FQNEAQ. CDR3 length: 14 amino acids. Trimming cost V 0 bases and J 5 bases, with 8 bases left between them.

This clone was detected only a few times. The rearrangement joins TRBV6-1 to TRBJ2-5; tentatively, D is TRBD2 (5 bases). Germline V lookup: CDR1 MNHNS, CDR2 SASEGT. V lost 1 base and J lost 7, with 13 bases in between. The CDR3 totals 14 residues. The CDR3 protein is CASSEGPSAGTQYF. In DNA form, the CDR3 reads TGTGCCAGCAGTGAAGGGCCTTCGGCGGGGACCCAGTACTTC.

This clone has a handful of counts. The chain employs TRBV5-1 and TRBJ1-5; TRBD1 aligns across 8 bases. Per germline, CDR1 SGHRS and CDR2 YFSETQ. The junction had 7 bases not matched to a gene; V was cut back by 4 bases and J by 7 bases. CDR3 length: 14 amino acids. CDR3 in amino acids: CASSPGQGGQPQHF. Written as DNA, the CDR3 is TGCGCCAGCAGCCCAGGACAGGGAGGCCAGCCCCAGCATTTT.

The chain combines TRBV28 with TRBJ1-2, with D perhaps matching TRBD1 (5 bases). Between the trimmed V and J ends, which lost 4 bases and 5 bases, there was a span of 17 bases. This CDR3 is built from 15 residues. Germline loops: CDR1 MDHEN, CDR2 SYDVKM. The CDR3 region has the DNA TGTGCCAGCAGTTCGCGACCGGGGGGGGTGTATGGCTACACCTTC. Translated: CASSSRPGGVYGYTF.

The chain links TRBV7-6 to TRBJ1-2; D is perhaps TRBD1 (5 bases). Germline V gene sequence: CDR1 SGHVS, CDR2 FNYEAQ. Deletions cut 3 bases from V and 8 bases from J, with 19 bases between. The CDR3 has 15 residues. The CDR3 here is CASSLGPFENNGYTF. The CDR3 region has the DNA TGTGCCAGCAGCTTGGGGCCATTCGAGAACAACGGCTACACCTTC.